This T cell receptor beta chain appears in the sequencing data of a study of response to subunit inactivated influenza vaccine. Study-level results: Few additional T cells are recruited per seasonal influenza vaccination, authors suggested.

Trimming removed 1 base from V and 1 base from J, with 13 bases in between. The germline V gene encodes CDR1 SEHNR and CDR2 FQNEAQ (reference sequence). The CDR3 totals 16 residues. The table lists this clonotype with many counts. Its antigen is still unknown. TCRdb ran MiXCR on the RT-PCR reads and lists one entry per CDR3 protein. Counted here are approximately 530,000 distinct CDR3 sequences, approximately 7.3% occurring once; the ten biggest clones make up around 13%. The chain combines TRBV7-9 with TRBJ2-5, with TRBD2 as a possible D gene (6 bases). The source material was PBMCs from blood, sampled about 24 months after vaccination. The origin of this receptor is a man aged 45 to 70 who received an inactivated influenza vaccine. CDR3 nucleotides: TGTGCCAGCAGCTTAGATCTCAGGGACTCCCAAGAGACCCAGTACTTC. Translated, it gives CASSLDLRDSQETQYF.